Following are 14 T cell receptor beta chains from one sample sequenced in a study of T-cell memory formation after mild COVID-19. One entry per CDR3 protein, called by TCRdb with MiXCR from the 5' RACE reads. The sample has roughly 300,000 distinct CDR3 sequences; about an eighth are singletons. Sample: PBMCs or a T cell subset sorted from them (not recorded which). These receptors originate from a man younger than 35 who had mild COVID-19 (a few samples of this study predate the infection). Cell type and time point are not known.

In its sample, this clonotype was seen a few times. The chain joins TRBV20-1 to TRBJ1-1; no definite D call. The germline gives CDR1 DFQATT, CDR2 SNEGSKA (reference sequence). Trimming took 0 bases from V and 5 from J, leaving 13 bases between them. The CDR3 is 14 residues long. The CDR3 DNA follows: TGCAGTGCTAGAGATTTAACTCCCGGGACTGAAGCTTTCTTT. Translation: CSARDLTPGTEAFF.

This clonotype was recorded a few times. Here the CDR3 reads CASSLDVTETYEQYF. CDR3 nucleotide sequence: TGCGCCAGCAGTCTGGACGTGACGGAGACCTACGAGCAGTACTTC. This sequence joins TRBV4-1 and TRBJ2-7; D ambiguous. The CDR3 contains 15 residues. Germline V gene sequence: CDR1 MGHRA, CDR2 YSYEKL. V lost 6 bases and J lost 2, with 17 bases in between.

The V gene is TRBV12-3 or TRBV12-4, the J gene TRBJ2-2, with D tentatively TRBD1 (6 bases). V was clipped by 5 bases and J by 3 bases, with 10 bases between them. CDR3 size: 14 residues. The CDR3 protein is CASSPTGYTGELFF. CDR3 coding DNA: TGTGCCAGCAGTCCGACAGGTTACACCGGGGAGCTGTTTTTT.

The V call is TRBV20-1, the J call TRBJ2-1, with unresolved D. The CDR3 length is 14 residues. V lost 7 bases to trimming and J lost 0 bases, with 13 bases between them. The germline gives CDR1 DFQATT, CDR2 SNEGSKA (reference sequence). CDR3 bases: TGCAGTGTGCGAGCACCGAGCTCCTACAATGAGCAGTTCTTC. As protein: CSVRAPSSYNEQFF.

The chain couples TRBV27 to TRBJ1-2; TRBD1 matches 8 bases. There are 13 residues in the CDR3. V trimming: 8 bases; J trimming: 5 bases; junction bases outside the gene matches: 7. Germline loops: CDR1 MNHEY, CDR2 SMNVEV (reference sequence). The CDR3 is CASASDRDYGYTF. CDR3 nucleotide sequence: TGTGCCAGCGCCTCGGACAGGGATTATGGCTACACCTTC.

In its sample, this clonotype was seen a few times. This chain joins TRBV7-9 and TRBJ1-6; maybe TRBD1 (5 bases). Trimming cost V 5 bases and J 6 bases, with 17 bases left between them. Germline CDR1 is SEHNR and CDR2 is FQNEAQ (reference sequence). The CDR3 runs to 16 residues. The CDR3 DNA sequence: TGTGCCAGCAGCACCTTTGAGGGGCGAGGTAATTCACCCCTCCACTTT. It codes for CASSTFEGRGNSPLHF.

The genes are TRBV7-9 and TRBJ2-3; the match to TRBD1 covers 10 bases. V was pared by 5 bases and J by 4 bases, with 12 bases of the junction left unmatched. The CDR3 covers 17 residues. Germline CDR1 reads SEHNR; CDR2 reads FQNEAQ (reference sequence). CDR3 region: CASSRRPGQGRADTQYF. In DNA, the CDR3 is TGTGCCAGCAGCCGAAGGCCGGGACAGGGGCGCGCAGATACGCAGTATTTT.

This clonotype was counted a few times. This sequence joins TRBV7-6 and TRBJ2-7; the match to TRBD1 covers 9 bases. Germline loops: CDR1 SGHVS, CDR2 FNYEAQ. V was clipped by 5 bases and J by 1 base; unmatched bases: 15. The CDR3 has 18 residues. The CDR3 region has the DNA TGTGCCAGCAGCAGTAAGGGGATGCGGACAGGGGAGTCCTACGAGCAGTACGTC. Protein sequence: CASSSKGMRTGESYEQYV.

The CDR3 nucleotides read TGTGCCAGCAGCCAGTCGGGGGGGGCCAACGTCCTGACTTTC. This translates into CASSQSGGANVLTF. The chain couples TRBV11-2 to TRBJ2-6; perhaps TRBD2 as D (5 bases). The CDR3 length is 14 residues. Germline V lookup: CDR1 SGHAT, CDR2 FQNNGV. With 5 bases removed from V and 4 bases from J, the gap between germline ends came to 9 bases.

This clonotype turned up a few times. The CDR3 sequence is CASSGLLTGELFF. CDR3 coding DNA: TGCGCCAGCAGCGGTCTACTCACCGGGGAGCTGTTTTTT. This chain connects TRBV5-1 to TRBJ2-2; D unclear. The CDR3 loop spans 13 amino acids. The V and J ends lost 4 bases and 4 bases respectively, with 8 bases between them. Per germline, CDR1 SGHRS and CDR2 YFSETQ.

The sample holds a few counts of this clonotype. The CDR3 DNA is TGTGCCAGCAGCTCCTGGATTCTCGTAGAGACCCAGTACTTC. This encodes CASSSWILVETQYF. The rearrangement uses TRBV11-2 and TRBJ2-5; D remains ambiguous. CDR1 is SGHAT, CDR2 FQNNGV, per germline. The CDR3 loop spans 14 amino acids. Between the trimmed V and J ends, which lost 4 bases and 4 bases, there was a span of 13 bases.

This clonotype showed up just a few times. The genes are TRBV4-1 and TRBJ2-7, with 7 bases fitting TRBD1. Per the germline V gene, CDR1 is MGHRA and CDR2 is YSYEKL. The CDR3 has 14 residues. The V and J ends lost 2 bases and 2 bases, in that order; junction bases with no gene match: 3. Here the CDR3 reads CASSQFTGAYEQYV. The CDR3 DNA follows: TGCGCCAGCAGCCAATTTACAGGGGCCTACGAGCAGTACGTC.

Here the CDR3 DNA reads TGTGCCAGCAGCTTTCTCACAGCCGGGAGCGATGGCTACACCTTC. It is translated as CASSFLTAGSDGYTF. This rearrangement joins TRBV7-9 to TRBJ1-2; no clear D gene. The CDR3 consists of 15 residues. Per germline, CDR1 SEHNR and CDR2 FQNEAQ (reference sequence). Trimming took 3 bases from V and 6 from J, leaving 17 bases between them.

This clonotype was seen only a few times. The rearrangement uses TRBV11-2 and TRBJ2-5, with D tentatively TRBD1 or TRBD2 (5 bases each). This CDR3 spans 14 amino acids. Trimming cost V 1 base and J 5 bases, with 11 bases left between them. Germline V CDR1 and CDR2: SGHAT, FQNNGV. The CDR3 DNA reads TGTGCCAGCAGCTTAGCCGGGGCCGTGGAGACCCAGTACTTC. It codes for CASSLAGAVETQYF.